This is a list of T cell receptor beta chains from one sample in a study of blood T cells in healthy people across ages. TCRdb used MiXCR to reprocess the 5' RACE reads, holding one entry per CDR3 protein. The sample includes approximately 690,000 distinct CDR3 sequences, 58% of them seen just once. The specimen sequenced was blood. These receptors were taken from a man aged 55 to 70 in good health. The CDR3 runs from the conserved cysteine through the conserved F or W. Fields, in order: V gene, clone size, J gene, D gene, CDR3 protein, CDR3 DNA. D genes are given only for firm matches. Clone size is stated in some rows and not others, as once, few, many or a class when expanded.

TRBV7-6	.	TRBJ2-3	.	CASSKAGGADTQYF	TGTGCCAGCAGCAAAGCGGGTGGGGCAGATACGCAGTATTTT
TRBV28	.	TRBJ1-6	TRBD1	CASSSWTGGGYNSPLHF	TGTGCCAGCAGTTCATGGACAGGGGGCGGCTATAATTCACCCCTCCACTTT
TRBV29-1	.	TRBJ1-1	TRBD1	CSVEQGGNTEAFF	TGCAGCGTTGAACAGGGGGGAAACACTGAAGCTTTCTTT
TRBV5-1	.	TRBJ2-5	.	CASSSRLEGFGETQYF	TGCGCCAGCAGCTCCCGACTAGAAGGGTTTGGCGAGACCCAGTACTTC
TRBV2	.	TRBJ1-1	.	CASSGAMNTEAFF	TGTGCCAGCTCCGGGGCTATGAACACTGAAGCTTTCTTT
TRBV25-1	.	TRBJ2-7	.	CASSEPGGVFDEQYF	TGTGCCAGCAGTGAGCCAGGGGGGGTTTTCGACGAGCAGTACTTC
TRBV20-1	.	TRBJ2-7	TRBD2	CSAATSGETYEQYF	TGCAGTGCCGCGACTAGCGGGGAGACCTACGAGCAGTACTTC
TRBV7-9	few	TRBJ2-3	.	CASSSGATSGTDTQYF	TGTGCCAGCAGCTCCGGGGCCACCTCCGGCACAGATACGCAGTATTTT
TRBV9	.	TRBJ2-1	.	CASSAYRVANEQFF	TGTGCCAGCAGCGCATACAGGGTGGCAAATGAGCAGTTCTTC
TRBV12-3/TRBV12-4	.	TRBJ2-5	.	CASSLRAAGTQYF	TGTGCCAGCAGTTTAAGAGCGGCCGGGACCCAGTACTTC
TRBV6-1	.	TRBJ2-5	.	CASSELGRGTQYF	TGTGCCAGCAGTGAACTTGGTAGAGGGACCCAGTACTTC
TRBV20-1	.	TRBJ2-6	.	CSAPQSGANVLTF	TGCAGTGCGCCGCAATCTGGGGCCAACGTCCTGACTTTC
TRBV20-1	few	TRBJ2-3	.	CSASGPAGPRSTDTQYF	TGCAGTGCTAGCGGTCCGGCGGGGCCACGGAGCACAGATACGCAGTATTTT
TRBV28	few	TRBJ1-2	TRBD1	CASSPGQGRTYGYTF	TGTGCCAGCAGTCCGGGACAGGGGAGGACCTATGGCTACACCTTC
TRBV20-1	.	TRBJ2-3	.	CSVGWQGRDTQYF	TGCAGTGTAGGTTGGCAGGGCCGAGATACGCAGTATTTT
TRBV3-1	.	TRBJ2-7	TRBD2	CASSTTFLGGGYEQYF	TGTGCCAGCTCCACGACCTTCCTGGGGGGGGGATACGAGCAGTACTTC
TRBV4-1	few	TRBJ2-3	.	CASSQLTGRGTDTQYF	TGCGCCAGCAGCCAACTAACGGGCAGGGGCACAGATACGCAGTATTTT
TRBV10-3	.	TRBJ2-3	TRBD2	CAISGLAGSTDTQYF	TGTGCCATCAGCGGACTAGCGGGCAGCACAGATACGCAGTATTTT
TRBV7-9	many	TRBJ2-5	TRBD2	CASSLRLAGQETQYF	TGTGCCAGCAGCCTCCGACTAGCGGGGCAAGAGACCCAGTACTTC
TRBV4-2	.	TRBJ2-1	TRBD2	CASSLNSGGTHYNEQFF	TGTGCCAGCAGCCTAAATAGCGGGGGGACCCACTACAATGAGCAGTTCTTC
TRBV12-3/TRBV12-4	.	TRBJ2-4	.	CASAPSALAKNIQYF	TGTGCCAGCGCCCCGTCGGCGCTAGCCAAAAACATTCAGTACTTC
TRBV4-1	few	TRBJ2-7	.	CASSQEIRSASYEQYF	TGCGCCAGCAGCCAAGAAATCCGATCGGCGTCCTACGAGCAGTACTTC
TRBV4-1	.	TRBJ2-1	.	CASSLLVGRQGDDEQFF	TGCGCCAGCAGCCTCTTGGTCGGTCGGCAGGGTGATGATGAGCAGTTCTTC
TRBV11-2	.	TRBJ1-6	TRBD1	CASSFSDRSSPLHF	TGTGCCAGCAGTTTTTCGGACAGGTCCTCACCCCTCCACTTT
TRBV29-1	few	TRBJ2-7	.	CSVEHSYEQYF	TGCAGCGTTGAACACTCCTACGAGCAGTACTTC
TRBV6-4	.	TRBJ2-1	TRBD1	CASSGGGQGGNEQFF	TGTGCCAGCAGTGGTGGGGGACAGGGGGGCAATGAGCAGTTCTTC
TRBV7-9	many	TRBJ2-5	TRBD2	CASSLGASGGQETQYF	TGTGCCAGCAGCTTAGGTGCTAGCGGGGGCCAAGAGACCCAGTACTTC
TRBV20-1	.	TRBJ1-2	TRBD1	CSASPGTVNYGYTF	TGCAGTGCTAGCCCCGGGACAGTTAACTATGGCTACACCTTC
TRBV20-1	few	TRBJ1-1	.	CSARRGPNTEAFF	TGCAGTGCTAGAAGGGGCCCCAACACTGAAGCTTTCTTT
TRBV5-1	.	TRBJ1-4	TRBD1	CASSLSGQGSEKLFF	TGCGCCAGCAGCTTGTCGGGACAGGGAAGTGAGAAACTGTTTTTT
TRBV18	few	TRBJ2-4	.	CASSPKGTLKNIQYF	TGTGCCAGCTCACCTAAAGGGACCCTCAAAAACATTCAGTACTTC
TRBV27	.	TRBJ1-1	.	CASSLFGGQNTEAFF	TGTGCCAGCAGTTTGTTCGGCGGGCAGAACACTGAAGCTTTCTTT
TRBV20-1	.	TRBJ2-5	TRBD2	CSARPSTSGRNNEQYF	TGCAGTGCTAGACCGTCGACTAGCGGAAGGAACAATGAGCAGTACTTC
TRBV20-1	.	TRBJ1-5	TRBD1	CSAAGTGVQPQHF	TGCAGTGCTGCGGGGACAGGGGTTCAGCCCCAGCATTTT
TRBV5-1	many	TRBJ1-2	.	CASSVDSYGYTF	TGCGCCAGCAGCGTCGACAGCTATGGCTACACCTTC
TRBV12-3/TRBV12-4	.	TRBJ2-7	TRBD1	CASRGRQGSYEQYF	TGTGCCAGCAGAGGGAGACAGGGCAGCTACGAGCAGTACTTC